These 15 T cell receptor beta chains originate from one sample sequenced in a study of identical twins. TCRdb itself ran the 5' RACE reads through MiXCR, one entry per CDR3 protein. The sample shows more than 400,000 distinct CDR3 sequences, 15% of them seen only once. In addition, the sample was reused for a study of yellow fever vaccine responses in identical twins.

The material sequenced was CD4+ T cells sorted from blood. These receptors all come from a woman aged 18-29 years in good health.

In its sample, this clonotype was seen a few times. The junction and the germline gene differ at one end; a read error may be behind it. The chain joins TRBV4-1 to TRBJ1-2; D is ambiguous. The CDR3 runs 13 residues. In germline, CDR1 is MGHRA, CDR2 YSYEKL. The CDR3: CASSQERRTDPYF. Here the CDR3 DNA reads TGCGCCAGCAGCCAAGAACGCCGGACGGACCCTTACTTC.

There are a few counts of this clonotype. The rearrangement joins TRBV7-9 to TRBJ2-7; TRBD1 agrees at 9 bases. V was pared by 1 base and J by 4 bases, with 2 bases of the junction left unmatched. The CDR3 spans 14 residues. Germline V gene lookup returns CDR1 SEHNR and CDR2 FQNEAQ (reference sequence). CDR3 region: CASSLGTGEYEQYV. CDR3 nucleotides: TGTGCCAGCAGCTTAGGGACAGGGGAGTACGAGCAGTACGTC.

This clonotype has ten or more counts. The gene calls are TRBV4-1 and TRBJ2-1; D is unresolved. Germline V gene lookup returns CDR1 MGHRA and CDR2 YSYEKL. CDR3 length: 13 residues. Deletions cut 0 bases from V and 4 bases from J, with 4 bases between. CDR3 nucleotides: TGCGCCAGCAGCCAAGAATCTTACAATGAGCAGTTCTTC. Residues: CASSQESYNEQFF.

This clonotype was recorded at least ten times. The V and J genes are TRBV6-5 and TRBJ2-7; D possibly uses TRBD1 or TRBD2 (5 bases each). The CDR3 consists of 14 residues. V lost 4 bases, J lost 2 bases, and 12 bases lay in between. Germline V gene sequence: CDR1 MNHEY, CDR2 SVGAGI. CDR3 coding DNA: TGTGCCAGCAGTTCCGGGACGGGAACCTACGAGCAGTACTTC. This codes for CASSSGTGTYEQYF.

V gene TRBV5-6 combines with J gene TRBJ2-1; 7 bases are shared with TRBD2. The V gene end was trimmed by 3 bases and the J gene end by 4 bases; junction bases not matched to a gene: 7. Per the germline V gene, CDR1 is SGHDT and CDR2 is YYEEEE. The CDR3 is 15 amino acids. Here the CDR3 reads CASSSGLQAYNEQFF. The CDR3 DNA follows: TGTGCCAGCAGCTCGGGACTACAAGCGTACAATGAGCAGTTCTTC.

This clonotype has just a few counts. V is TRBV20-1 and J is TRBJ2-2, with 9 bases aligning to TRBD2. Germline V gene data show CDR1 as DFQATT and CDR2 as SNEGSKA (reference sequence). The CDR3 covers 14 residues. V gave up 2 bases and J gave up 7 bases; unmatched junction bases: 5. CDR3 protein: CSARNAGGGGELFF. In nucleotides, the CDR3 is TGCAGTGCTAGAAACGCGGGAGGGGGCGGGGAGCTGTTTTTT.

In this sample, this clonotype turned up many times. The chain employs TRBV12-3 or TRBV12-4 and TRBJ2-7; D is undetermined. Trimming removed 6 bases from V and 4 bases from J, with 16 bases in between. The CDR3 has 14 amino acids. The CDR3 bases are TGTGCCAGCAGCTCCCGACCCGAAACTTACGAGCAGTACTTC. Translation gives CASSSRPETYEQYF.

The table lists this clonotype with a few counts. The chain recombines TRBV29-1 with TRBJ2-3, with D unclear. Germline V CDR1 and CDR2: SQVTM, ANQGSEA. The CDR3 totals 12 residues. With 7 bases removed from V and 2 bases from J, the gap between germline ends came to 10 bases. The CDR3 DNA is TGCAGCGCCAACAGAGACACAGATACGCAGTATTTT. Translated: CSANRDTDTQYF.

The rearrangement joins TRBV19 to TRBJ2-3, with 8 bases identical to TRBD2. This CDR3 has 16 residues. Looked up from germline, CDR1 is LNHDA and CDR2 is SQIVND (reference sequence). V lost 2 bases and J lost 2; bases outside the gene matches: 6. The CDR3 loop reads CASSIPGLAFTDTQYF. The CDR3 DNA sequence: TGTGCCAGTAGTATACCTGGACTAGCCTTCACAGATACGCAGTATTTT.

The CDR3 nucleotides read TGTGCCAGCAGTACCCGCTGGGAGCGGGGTTACAATGAGCAGTTCTTC. It is translated as CASSTRWERGYNEQFF. The rearrangement uses TRBV12-3 or TRBV12-4 and TRBJ2-1; the match to TRBD2 covers 7 bases. Unmatched junction bases numbered 11, after V lost 5 bases and J lost 4 bases. The CDR3 totals 16 residues.

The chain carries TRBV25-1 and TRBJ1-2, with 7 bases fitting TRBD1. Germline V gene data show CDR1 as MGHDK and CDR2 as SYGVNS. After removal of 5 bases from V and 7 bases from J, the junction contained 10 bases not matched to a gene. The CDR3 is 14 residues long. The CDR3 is CASSTDRLSSGYTF. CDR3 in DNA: TGTGCCAGCAGTACGGACAGGCTTTCTTCTGGCTACACCTTC.

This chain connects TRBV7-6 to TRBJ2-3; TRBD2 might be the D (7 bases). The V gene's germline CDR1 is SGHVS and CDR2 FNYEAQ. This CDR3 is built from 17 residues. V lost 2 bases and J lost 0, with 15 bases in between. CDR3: CASSLWGGGLSTDTQYF. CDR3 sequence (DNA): TGTGCCAGCAGCTTATGGGGCGGGGGCCTCAGCACAGATACGCAGTATTTT.

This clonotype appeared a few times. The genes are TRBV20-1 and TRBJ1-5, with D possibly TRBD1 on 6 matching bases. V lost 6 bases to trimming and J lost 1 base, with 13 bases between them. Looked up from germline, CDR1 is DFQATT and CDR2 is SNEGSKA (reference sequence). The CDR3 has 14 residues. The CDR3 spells CSAPGQTSNQPQHF. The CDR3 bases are TGCAGTGCCCCCGGACAGACAAGCAATCAGCCCCAGCATTTT.

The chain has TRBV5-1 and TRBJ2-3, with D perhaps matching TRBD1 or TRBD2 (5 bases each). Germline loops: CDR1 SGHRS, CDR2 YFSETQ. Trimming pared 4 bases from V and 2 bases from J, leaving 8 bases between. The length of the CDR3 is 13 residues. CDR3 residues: CASSDGTTDTQYF. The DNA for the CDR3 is TGCGCCAGCAGCGACGGGACCACAGATACGCAGTATTTT.

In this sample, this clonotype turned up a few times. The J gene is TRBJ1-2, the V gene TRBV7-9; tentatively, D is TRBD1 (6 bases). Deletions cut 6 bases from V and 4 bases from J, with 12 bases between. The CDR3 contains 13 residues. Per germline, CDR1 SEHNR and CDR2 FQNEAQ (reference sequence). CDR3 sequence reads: CASSSGTIYGYTF. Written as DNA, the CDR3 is TGTGCCAGCAGTTCCGGGACAATCTATGGCTACACCTTC.